The sequence of this T cell receptor beta chain was determined in a study of neurological immune-mediated disorders. In this sample, this clonotype turned up many times. Its specificity is not known. TCRdb independently ran MiXCR on the 5' RACE reads; one entry per CDR3 protein. Among about 92,000 distinct CDR3 sequences listed, 3% to 4% were seen once. The V end was cut by 5 bases, the J end by 3 bases, with 12 bases between. The CDR3 sequence is 14 residues long. The germline CDR1 and CDR2 sequences are SGHTA and FQGNSA. Points from the study as a whole: HTLV-1-associated myelopathy had the most TCR clonal expansion, while multiple sclerosis had the least, a level that fell below healthy controls.

The clonotype was recovered from a woman between 45 and 60 years old with multiple sclerosis. The sequencing sample was made of PBMCs. V gene TRBV7-2 combines with J gene TRBJ2-3, with D perhaps matching TRBD1 (6 bases). Written as DNA, the CDR3 is TGTGCCAGCAGCCTACAGGGATTGACAGATACGCAGTATTTT. Encoded protein: CASSLQGLTDTQYF.